The clone carrying this T cell receptor beta chain was seen a handful of times. Its target is unknown. One entry per CDR3 protein, called by TCRdb with MiXCR from the RT-PCR reads. The sample records under 550,000 distinct CDR3 sequences, approximately 7.6% being singletons. These data are taken from a study of response to subunit inactivated influenza vaccine. Overall study findings and caveats: Few additional T cells are recruited per seasonal influenza vaccination, authors suggested.

The germline V gene has CDR1 SEHNR and CDR2 FQNEAQ (reference sequence). Trimming cost V 3 bases and J 8 bases, with 10 bases left between them. This CDR3 is 13 amino acids long. The source was PBMCs from blood, collected less than 30 months after vaccination. The TCR was taken from a man in his fifties or sixties who received an inactivated influenza vaccine. The rearrangement uses TRBV7-9 and TRBJ1-4, with D perhaps TRBD1 (6 bases). The CDR3 nucleotides read TGTGCCAGCAGCTTGGGGGGCTGGGAAAAACTGTTTTTT. Protein product: CASSLGGWEKLFF.